These 23 T cell receptor beta chains were sequenced from one sample in a study of beta chain features in type 1 diabetes. Isolated RNA was reverse transcribed in full, so expressed TCRB transcripts were sequenced. Only in-frame clones appear in the TCRdb table, and some are missing; sequencing was by immunoSEQ multiplex PCR. Of hundreds of thousands of clones listed, around 28% are singletons. Sequenced sample: naive CD4+ T cells from blood. The receptor set was obtained from a man younger than 30 in good health.

This chain joins TRBV15 and TRBJ1-4, with unresolved D. The length of the CDR3 is 13 residues. Trimming removed 1 base at V and 6 bases at J, with 6 bases between. Germline V lookup: CDR1 LNHNV, CDR2 YYDKDF (reference sequence). The CDR3: CATSRGWDEKLFF. The CDR3 nucleotides are TGTGCCACCAGCAGAGGGTGGGATGAAAAACTGTTTTTT.

There are a few counts of this clone. This chain links TRBV14 with TRBJ2-2; no firm D call. CDR3 size: 14 residues. V lost 4 bases and J 7 bases, leaving 13 bases between the germline ends. Germline V gene data show CDR1 as SGHDN and CDR2 as FVKESK. As DNA, the CDR3 is TGTGCCAGCAGCCCCACTTCTCGAATCGGGGAGCTGTTTTTT. Protein: CASSPTSRIGELFF.

Worth noting for this clone: The sample has other DNA sequences that encode this CDR3 too. V gene TRBV5-1 combines with J gene TRBJ2-5, with 7 bases that match TRBD1. CDR3 size: 13 residues. Germline CDR1 reads SGHRS; CDR2 reads YFSETQ. J gave up 3 bases and V 3 bases, and 2 bases lay outside the gene matches. The CDR3 protein is CASSYGTEETQYF. The CDR3, as DNA: TGCGCCAGCAGCTACGGGACAGAAGAGACCCAGTACTTC.

This clone has more than one count but fewer than ten. This chain uses TRBV30 with TRBJ1-1; D unresolved. The ends were cut back, 0 bases at V and 6 bases at J, with 14 bases in the middle. The CDR3 sequence is 14 residues long. Looked up from germline, CDR1 is GTSNPN and CDR2 is SVGIG (reference sequence). CDR3 loop: CAWSVSAGWAEAFF. The CDR3 DNA follows: TGTGCCTGGAGTGTTTCCGCGGGTTGGGCTGAAGCTTTCTTT.

The genes are TRBV27 and TRBJ2-3, with D unresolved. CDR1 MNHEY and CDR2 SMNVEV come from the germline V gene (reference sequence). CDR3 length: 15 residues. Trimming removed 7 bases at V and 3 bases at J, with 17 bases between. This CDR3 reads CASTDRPGGTDTQYF. As DNA, the CDR3 is TGTGCCAGCACAGATAGACCCGGTGGGACAGATACGCAGTATTTT.

The chain links TRBV29-1 to TRBJ2-7, with D uncertain. The germline CDR1 and CDR2 sequences are SQVTM and ANQGSEA. This CDR3 is built from 14 residues. The germline V and J ends were trimmed by 1 base and 6 bases, with 16 bases remaining between them. The CDR3 region has the DNA TGCAGCGTTGAAGTGGGGATGTGGGGATCCGAGCAGTACTTC. Protein sequence: CSVEVGMWGSEQYF.

The chain carries TRBV30 and TRBJ2-2, with D perhaps TRBD1 or TRBD2 (6 bases each). V dropped 2 bases and J dropped 5 bases, with 12 bases sitting between them. Germline CDR1 reads GTSNPN; CDR2 reads SVGIG (reference sequence). The CDR3 runs 14 residues. CDR3 amino acids: CAWSPGAWTGELFF. The DNA for the CDR3 is TGTGCCTGGAGTCCGGGGGCTTGGACCGGGGAGCTGTTTTTT. The whole variable domain, remainder taken from reference TRBV30 and TRBJ2-2, is SQTIHQWPATLVQPVGSPLSLECTVEGTSNPNLYWYRQAAGRGLQLLFYSVGIGQISSEVPQNLSASRPQDRQFILSSKKLLLSDSGFYLCAWSPGAWTGELFFGEGSRLTVL.

Only a few counts were recorded for this clone. The chain links TRBV6-6 to TRBJ2-1; TRBD1 might be the D (5 bases). The CDR3 loop spans 14 amino acids. The germline V gene encodes CDR1 MNHNY and CDR2 SVGAGI (reference sequence). Trimming shortened V by 0 bases and J by 4 bases, and 7 bases separated the two germline ends. The CDR3 region is CASSYSTDYNEQFF. The DNA of the CDR3 is TGTGCCAGCAGTTACTCGACAGATTACAATGAGCAGTTCTTC.

The chain combines TRBV7-3 with TRBJ2-6, with D unclear. V was pared by 4 bases and J by 2 bases, with 15 bases between. The CDR3 runs 17 residues. CDR1 SGHTA and CDR2 FQGTGA come from the germline V gene. As DNA, the CDR3 is TGTGCCAGCAGCTCCCAACGAATTTCGGCTGGGGCCAACGTCCTGACTTTC. Encoded protein: CASSSQRISAGANVLTF.

This clone was detected only a few times. The CDR3: CATEKASYNEQFF. The CDR3 nucleotides are TGTGCCACGGAGAAGGCCTCCTACAATGAGCAGTTCTTC. V usage is TRBV7-9 and J usage is TRBJ2-1; D remains unclear. CDR3 size: 13 residues. Trimming removed 10 bases from V and 0 bases from J, with 10 bases in between. Germline lookup yields CDR1 SEHNR and CDR2 FQNEAQ (reference sequence).

The CDR3, as DNA: TGCGCCAGCAGCCGTGGGACTAGCGGGGGCAATGAGCAGTTCTTC. Its protein product is CASSRGTSGGNEQFF. The genes are TRBV5-1 and TRBJ2-1; 14 bases line up with TRBD2. Per germline, CDR1 SGHRS and CDR2 YFSETQ. This CDR3 has 15 amino acids. Trimming took 4 bases from V and 6 from J; bases not matched to a gene: 3.

This chain uses TRBV29-1 with TRBJ1-4; D gene unclear. The CDR3 length is 11 residues. The ends were cut back, 4 bases at V and 8 bases at J, with 8 bases in the middle. The germline gives CDR1 SQVTM, CDR2 ANQGSEA. The DNA of the CDR3 is TGCAGCGTTGGTAGAAACGAAAAACTGTTTTTT. Translating gives CSVGRNEKLFF.

The genes are TRBV30 and TRBJ2-5, with D tentatively TRBD1 (6 bases). Germline V gene sequence: CDR1 GTSNPN, CDR2 SVGIG (reference sequence). The germline V and J ends were trimmed by 2 bases and 1 base, with 23 bases remaining between them. The CDR3 length is 18 residues. The CDR3 nucleotides read TGTGCCTGGAGTAGACATGTCAGACAGGCTCACATCCAAGAGACCCAGTACTTC. This codes for CAWSRHVRQAHIQETQYF.

J is TRBJ2-2 and V is TRBV30; perhaps TRBD1 as D (5 bases). V lost 7 bases, J lost 4 bases, and 10 bases lay in between. This CDR3 has 12 residues. The germline CDR1 and CDR2 sequences are GTSNPN and SVGIG (reference sequence). Here the CDR3 reads CASRDTTGELFF. CDR3 sequence (DNA): TGTGCCTCCAGGGATACCACCGGGGAGCTGTTTTTT.

This sequence joins TRBV18 and TRBJ2-6; D ambiguous. Germline assignment: CDR1 KGHSH and CDR2 LQKENI. V was shortened by 2 bases and J by 0 bases, with 14 bases between the two germline ends. The CDR3 is 18 residues long. In DNA form, the CDR3 reads TGTGCCAGCTCACCATTCCTGGCGAGTAGCTCTGGGGCCAACGTCCTGACTTTC. This translates into CASSPFLASSSGANVLTF.

In its sample, this clone was seen a few times. The chain joins TRBV29-1 to TRBJ2-5, with D tentatively TRBD2 (5 bases). The CDR3 has 12 amino acids. Per the germline V gene, CDR1 is SQVTM and CDR2 is ANQGSEA. V shed 7 bases and J shed 5 bases, with 14 bases lying between them. CDR3 protein: CSGSGVGETQYF. The CDR3 DNA is TGCAGCGGTTCCGGGGTTGGGGAGACCCAGTACTTC.

This chain links TRBV9 with TRBJ1-2, with a possible D match to TRBD1 (5 bases). Deletions cut 0 bases from V and 1 base from J, with 10 bases between. The germline V gene encodes CDR1 SGDLS and CDR2 YYNGEE. The CDR3 totals 15 residues. CDR3 sequence reads: CASSVDYGGNYGYTF. In DNA, the CDR3 is TGTGCCAGCAGCGTAGATTATGGGGGTAACTATGGCTACACCTTC.

This clone was observed a handful of times. The gene calls are TRBV7-2 and TRBJ2-7; 11 bases line up with TRBD2. After removal of 1 base from V and 6 bases from J, the junction contained 5 bases not matched to a gene. The germline gives CDR1 SGHTA, CDR2 FQGNSA. This CDR3 comprises 15 residues. CDR3: CASSLVLAGVSEQYF. CDR3 DNA sequence: TGTGCCAGCAGCTTAGTACTAGCGGGAGTATCCGAGCAGTACTTC. The whole variable domain, remainder taken from reference TRBV7-2 and TRBJ2-7, is GAGVSQSPSNKVTEKGKDVELRCDPISGHTALYWYRQSLGQGLEFLIYFQGNSAPDKSGLPSDRFSAERTGGSVSTLTIQRTQQEDSAVYLCASSLVLAGVSEQYFGPGTRLTVT.

The chain recombines TRBV20-1 with TRBJ2-5; D is tentatively TRBD1 or TRBD2 (6 bases each). V lost 5 bases and J 5 bases, leaving 9 bases between the germline ends. Looked up from germline, CDR1 is DFQATT and CDR2 is SNEGSKA (reference sequence). The CDR3 spans 11 residues. The CDR3 DNA follows: TGCAGTGCTTGGAGGGGGGAGACCCAGTACTTC. Translating gives CSAWRGETQYF.

This clone has more than one count but fewer than ten. The chain combines TRBV29-1 with TRBJ2-7; 7 positions match TRBD1. The CDR3 spans 14 residues. The V gene's germline CDR1 is SQVTM and CDR2 ANQGSEA. V lost 4 bases, J lost 2 bases, and 8 bases stayed unmatched. The CDR3 nucleotides read TGCAGCGTTGGGGTAGGGCAGGGGGCCTACGAGCAGTACTTC. Protein: CSVGVGQGAYEQYF.

Written as DNA, the CDR3 is TGCGCCAGCAGCTTGGAACTACCCTACAATGAGCAGTTCTTC. Translated: CASSLELPYNEQFF. The chain has TRBV5-1 and TRBJ2-1; no clear D gene. V was clipped by 0 bases and J by 2 bases, with 6 bases between them. CDR3 length equals 14 residues. Germline values: CDR1 SGHRS, CDR2 YFSETQ.

Worth noting for this clone: Other DNA sequences from this sample encode an identical CDR3 as well. The chain recombines TRBV29-1 with TRBJ2-7, with D perhaps matching TRBD1 or TRBD2 (5 bases each). V shed 6 bases and J shed 3 bases, with 12 bases lying between them. Germline-derived CDR1 and CDR2 are SQVTM and ANQGSEA. There are 12 residues in the CDR3. The CDR3 nucleotides are TGCAGCGTATCGGGACGGGGCTACGAGCAGTACTTC. This encodes CSVSGRGYEQYF.

This clone showed up just a few times. V and J are TRBV25-1 and TRBJ2-7; 15 bases agree with TRBD2. V dropped 8 bases and J dropped 2; count of bases not matched to a gene: 4. CDR1 is MGHDK and CDR2 is SYGVNS in the germline V gene. The length of the CDR3 is 15 residues. The CDR3: CASPRTSGRAYEQYF. The CDR3 coding sequence is TGTGCCAGCCCCCGGACTAGCGGGAGGGCCTACGAGCAGTACTTC.